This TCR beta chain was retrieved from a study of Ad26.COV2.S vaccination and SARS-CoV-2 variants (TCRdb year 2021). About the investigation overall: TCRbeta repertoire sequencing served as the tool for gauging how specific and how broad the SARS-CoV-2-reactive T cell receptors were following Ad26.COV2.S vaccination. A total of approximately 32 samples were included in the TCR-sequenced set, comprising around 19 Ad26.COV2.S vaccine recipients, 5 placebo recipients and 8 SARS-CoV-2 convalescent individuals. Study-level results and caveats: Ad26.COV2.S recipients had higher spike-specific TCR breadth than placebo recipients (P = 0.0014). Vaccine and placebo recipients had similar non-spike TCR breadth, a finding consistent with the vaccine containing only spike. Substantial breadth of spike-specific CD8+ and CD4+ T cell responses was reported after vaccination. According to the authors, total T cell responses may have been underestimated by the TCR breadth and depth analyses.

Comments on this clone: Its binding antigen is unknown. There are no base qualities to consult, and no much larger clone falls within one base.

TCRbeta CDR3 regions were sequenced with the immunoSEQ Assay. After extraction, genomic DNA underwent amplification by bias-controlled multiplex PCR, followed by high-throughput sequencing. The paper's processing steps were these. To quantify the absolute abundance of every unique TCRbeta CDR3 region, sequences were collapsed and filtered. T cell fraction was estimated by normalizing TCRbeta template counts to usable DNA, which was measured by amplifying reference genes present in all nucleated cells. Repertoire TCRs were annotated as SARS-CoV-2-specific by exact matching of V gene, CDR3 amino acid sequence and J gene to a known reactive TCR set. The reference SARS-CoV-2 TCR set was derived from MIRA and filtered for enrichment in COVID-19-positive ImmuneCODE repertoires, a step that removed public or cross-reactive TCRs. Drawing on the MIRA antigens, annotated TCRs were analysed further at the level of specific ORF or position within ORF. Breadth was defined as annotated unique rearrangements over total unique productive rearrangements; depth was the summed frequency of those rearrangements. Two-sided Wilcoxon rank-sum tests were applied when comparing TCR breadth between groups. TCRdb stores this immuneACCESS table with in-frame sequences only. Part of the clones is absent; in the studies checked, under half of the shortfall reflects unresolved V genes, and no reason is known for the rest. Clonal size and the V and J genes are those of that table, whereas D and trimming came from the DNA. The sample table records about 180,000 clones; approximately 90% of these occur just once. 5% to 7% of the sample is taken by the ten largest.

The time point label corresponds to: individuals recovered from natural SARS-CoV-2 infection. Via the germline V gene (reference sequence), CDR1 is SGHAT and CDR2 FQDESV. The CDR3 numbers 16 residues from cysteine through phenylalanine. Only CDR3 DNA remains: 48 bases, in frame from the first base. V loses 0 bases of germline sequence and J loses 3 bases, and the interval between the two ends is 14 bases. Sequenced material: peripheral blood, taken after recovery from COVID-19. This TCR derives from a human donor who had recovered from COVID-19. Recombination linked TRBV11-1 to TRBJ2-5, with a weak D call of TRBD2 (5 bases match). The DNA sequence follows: TGTGCCAGCAGCTTAGCGGCTACTCGGGGAGAAGAGACCCAGTACTTC. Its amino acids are CASSLAATRGEETQYF.